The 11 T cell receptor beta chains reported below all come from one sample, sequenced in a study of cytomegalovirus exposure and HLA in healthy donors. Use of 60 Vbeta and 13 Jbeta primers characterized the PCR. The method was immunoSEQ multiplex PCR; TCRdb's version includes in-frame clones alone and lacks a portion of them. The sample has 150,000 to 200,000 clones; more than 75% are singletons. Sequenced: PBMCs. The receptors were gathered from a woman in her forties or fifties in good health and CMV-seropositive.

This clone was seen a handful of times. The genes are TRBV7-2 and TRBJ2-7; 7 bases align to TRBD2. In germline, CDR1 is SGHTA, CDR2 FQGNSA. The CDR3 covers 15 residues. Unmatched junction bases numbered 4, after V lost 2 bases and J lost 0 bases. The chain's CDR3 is CASSLRGVSSYEQYF. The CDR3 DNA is TGTGCCAGCAGCTTACGGGGGGTAAGCTCCTACGAGCAGTACTTC.

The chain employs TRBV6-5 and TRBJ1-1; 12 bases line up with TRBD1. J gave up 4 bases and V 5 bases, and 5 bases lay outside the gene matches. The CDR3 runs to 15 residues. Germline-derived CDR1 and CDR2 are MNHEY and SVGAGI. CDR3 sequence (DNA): TGTGCCAGCAGTAGGGGGACAGGGGGCTTCACTGAAGCTTTCTTT. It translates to CASSRGTGGFTEAFF.

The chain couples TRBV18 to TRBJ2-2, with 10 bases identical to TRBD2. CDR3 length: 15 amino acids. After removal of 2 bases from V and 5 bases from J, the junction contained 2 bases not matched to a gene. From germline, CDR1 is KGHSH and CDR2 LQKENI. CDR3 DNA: TGTGCCAGCTCACCAATGACTAGCGGGACCGGGGAGCTGTTTTTT. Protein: CASSPMTSGTGELFF.

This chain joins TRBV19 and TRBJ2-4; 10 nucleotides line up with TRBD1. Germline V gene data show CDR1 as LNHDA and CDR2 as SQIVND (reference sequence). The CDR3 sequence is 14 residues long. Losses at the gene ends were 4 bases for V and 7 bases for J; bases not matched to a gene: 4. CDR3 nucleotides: TGTGCCAGTAGTACCCGGGACAGGGGTAACATTCAGTACTTC. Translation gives CASSTRDRGNIQYF.

This CDR3 is CASSRLAGAPDTQYF. CDR3 DNA: TGTGCCAGCAGCCGGCTAGCGGGAGCACCAGATACGCAGTATTTT. The chain employs TRBV7-9 and TRBJ2-3; 10 bases match TRBD2. V dropped 5 bases and J dropped 4; count of bases not matched to a gene: 6. The germline CDR1 and CDR2 sequences are SEHNR and FQNEAQ (reference sequence). The CDR3 runs 15 residues.

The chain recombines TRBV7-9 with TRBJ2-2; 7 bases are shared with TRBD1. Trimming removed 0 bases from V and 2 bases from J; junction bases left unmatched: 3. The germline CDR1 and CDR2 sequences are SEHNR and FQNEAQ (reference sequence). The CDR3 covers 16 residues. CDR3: CASSLARGRNTGELFF. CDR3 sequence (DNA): TGTGCCAGCAGCTTAGCAAGGGGGCGAAACACCGGGGAGCTGTTTTTT.

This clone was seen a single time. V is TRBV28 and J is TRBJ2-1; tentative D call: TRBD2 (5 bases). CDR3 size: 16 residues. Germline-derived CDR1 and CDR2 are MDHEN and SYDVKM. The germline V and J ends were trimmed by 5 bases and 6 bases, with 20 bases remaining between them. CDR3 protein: CASSLRTLRGRNEQFF. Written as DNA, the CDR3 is TGTGCCAGCAGTCTGAGGACCCTACGGGGTCGCAATGAGCAGTTCTTC.

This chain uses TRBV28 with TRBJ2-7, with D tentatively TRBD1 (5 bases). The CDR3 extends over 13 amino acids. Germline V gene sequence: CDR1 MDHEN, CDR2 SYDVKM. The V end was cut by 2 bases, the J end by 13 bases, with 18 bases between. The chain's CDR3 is CASSLPETAISYF. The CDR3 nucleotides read TGTGCCAGCAGTTTACCTGAGACAGCTATCAGCTACTTC.

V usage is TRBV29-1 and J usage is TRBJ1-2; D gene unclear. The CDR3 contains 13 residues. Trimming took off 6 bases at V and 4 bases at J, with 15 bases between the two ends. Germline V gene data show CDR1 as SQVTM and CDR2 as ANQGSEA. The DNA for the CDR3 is TGCAGCGTCTACGGCGGCTTATTCTATGGCTACACCTTC. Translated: CSVYGGLFYGYTF.

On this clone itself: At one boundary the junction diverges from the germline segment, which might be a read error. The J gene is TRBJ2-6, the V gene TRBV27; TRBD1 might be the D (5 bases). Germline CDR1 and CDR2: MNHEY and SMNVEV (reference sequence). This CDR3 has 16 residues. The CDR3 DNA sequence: TGTGCCAGCAGTTTACGGCCAAGCTCTGGGGCCAACGGCCTGACTTTC. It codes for CASSLRPSSGANGLTF.

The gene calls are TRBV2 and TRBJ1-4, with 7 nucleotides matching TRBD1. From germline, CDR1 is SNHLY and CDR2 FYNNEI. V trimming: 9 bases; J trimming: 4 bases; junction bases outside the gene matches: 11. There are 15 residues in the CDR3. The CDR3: CASKNGGQYNEKLFF. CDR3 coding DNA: TGTGCCAGTAAAAACGGGGGACAGTATAATGAAAAACTGTTTTTT.